This T cell receptor (beta chain) emerged from a study of cytomegalovirus exposure and HLA in healthy donors. Concerning this clone: Antigen specificity is unknown.

Study findings and constraints: The tendency of first-cohort TCR clusters to co-occur in the 120 or so validation repertoires emerged from a later analysis.

Only in-frame clones appear in the TCRdb table, and some are missing; sequencing was by immunoSEQ multiplex PCR. The profile shows over 200,000 clones, around nine tenths of them singletons. This receptor was taken from a woman between 18 and 29 years old in good health and CMV-seronegative. The sequenced sample consisted of PBMCs.

The CDR3 DNA is TGTGCCAGCAGTCCCGGGACTAGCGTCAGCACAGATACGCAGTATTTT. Its protein product is CASSPGTSVSTDTQYF. This rearrangement joins TRBV27 to TRBJ2-3; 10 nucleotides line up with TRBD2. Germline V gives CDR1 MNHEY, CDR2 SMNVEV (reference sequence). J lost 0 bases, V lost 5 bases, and 5 bases had no gene match. This CDR3 has 16 residues.